This T cell receptor beta chain was recorded in a study of shared clonotypes between healthy human individuals. Sequencing was performed with immunoSEQ multiplex PCR; in TCRdb, only in-frame clones are kept and a portion is missing. The table has nearly 2 million clones, about 95% seen once. Points from the study as a whole: What rarefaction showed was incomplete sorted-subset sequencing despite large depth. Naive subsets generally had larger estimated richness than memory subsets.

Regarding this clone: The antigen remains undetermined.

Only CD45RO-negative cells positively selected for CCR7 counted as naive CD8 cells, so terminally differentiated effector memory CD45RA+ cells were excluded. Everyone who donated was a Caucasian adult who lived in Nashville, Tennessee. This CDR3 is built from 15 residues. The germline V and J ends were trimmed by 4 bases and 3 bases, with 13 bases remaining between them. Germline V gene data show CDR1 as MNHEY and CDR2 as SVGAGI. The chain carries TRBV6-5 and TRBJ1-5; D is possibly TRBD1 (5 bases). The specimen sequenced was naive CD8+ T cells sorted from blood. This clonotype was obtained from a man aged 18 to 30 in good health. The CDR3 sequence: CASSWSVGVNQPQHF. CDR3 DNA sequence: TGTGCCAGCAGTTGGTCCGTGGGGGTCAATCAGCCCCAGCATTTT.